A single sample is the source of the 4 T cell receptor beta chains below, sequenced in a study of T cells in Graves' hyperthyroidism and ophthalmopathy. What was amplified from RNA transcripts were TCR beta CDR3 regions. TCR CDR3 underwent first-round RT-PCR with the HTBI primer set. TCRdb reprocessed the multiplex PCR reads with MiXCR, giving one entry per CDR3 protein. Among roughly 500,000 distinct CDR3 sequences, approximately 15% were seen once, and the ten largest hold less than 6%. The sequencing sample was made of blood. These receptors originate from a woman in her 30s with Graves' hyperthyroidism that later progressed to Graves' ophthalmopathy.

This clonotype was counted ten times or more. The genes are TRBV27 and TRBJ2-1, with D perhaps matching TRBD2 (5 bases). V was cut by 5 bases and J by 15 bases, with 23 bases left in between. This CDR3 contains 14 residues. CDR1 and CDR2 (germline): MNHEY, SMNVEV (reference sequence). CDR3 DNA sequence: TGTGCCAGCAGTCAGATTATACCGGGAAACGAGGCGTTCTTC. Translation: CASSQIIPGNEAFF.

This clonotype has a count of ten or more. The chain couples TRBV2 to TRBJ2-7, with TRBD2 matching over 7 bases. The ends lost 8 bases at V and 4 bases at J; junction bases unmatched: 5. CDR1 and CDR2 (germline): SNHLY, FYNNEI. This CDR3 has 12 residues. The CDR3 loop is CASSGTTYEQYF. The CDR3 DNA is TGTGCCAGCTCCGGGACTACATACGAGCAGTACTTC.

This clonotype showed up many times. The chain carries TRBV3-1 and TRBJ1-1; TRBD1 matches at 7 bases. This CDR3 spans 14 amino acids. The V gene's germline CDR1 is LGHDT and CDR2 YNNKEL (reference sequence). Trimming cost V 4 bases and J 8 bases; bases outside gene matches: 10. CDR3 region: CASSPGGWGQEAFF. The CDR3 DNA follows: TGTGCCAGCAGCCCGGGGGGGTGGGGACAGGAAGCTTTCTTT.

This clonotype was observed at least ten times. The V and J genes are TRBV4-2 and TRBJ2-7; tentatively, D is TRBD2 (6 bases). This CDR3 has 16 residues. Germline V gives CDR1 LGHNA, CDR2 YNFKEQ. V shed 6 bases and J shed 0 bases, with 18 bases lying between them. The CDR3 region is CASRPDSGGSSYEQYF. CDR3 DNA: TGTGCCAGCAGACCCGATTCCGGGGGAAGCTCCTACGAGCAGTACTTC.